These 6 T cell receptor beta chains were all obtained from the same sample, sequenced in a study of cytomegalovirus exposure and HLA in healthy donors. A multiplex PCR was run with 60 Vbeta primers and 13 Jbeta primers. TCRdb keeps only in-frame clones here, not all; method: immunoSEQ multiplex PCR. Among hundreds of thousands of clones, over 75% were seen once, and the ten largest hold 1.5% to 2%. The sequencing input was PBMCs. The receptor source for this set is a male donor in good health and CMV-seronegative.

The rearrangement joins TRBV19 to TRBJ2-5; 13 bases are a match to TRBD2. The DNA end is a closer match to TRBJ2-7, so the J assignment may be wrong. The CDR3 has 17 amino acids. Germline V lookup: CDR1 LNHDA, CDR2 SQIVND (reference sequence). In nucleotides, the CDR3 is TGTGCCAGTAGTCCGGGACTAGCGGGACCCCACTCCTACGAGCAGTACTTC. Amino acid sequence: CASSPGLAGPHSYEQYF.

This chain joins TRBV7-2 and TRBJ1-2; 8 bases line up with TRBD1. Germline V gene sequence: CDR1 SGHTA, CDR2 FQGNSA. This CDR3 comprises 16 residues. With 5 bases clipped from V and 6 bases from J, the junction kept 14 bases outside the gene matches. This CDR3 is CASSPGGAGGVHGYTF. The CDR3 DNA reads as TGTGCCAGCAGCCCCGGTGGGGCAGGGGGCGTCCATGGCTACACCTTC.

CDR3 DNA sequence: TGTGCCAGCAGCCTTGGACTAGCGGGGACACAAGAGACCCAGTACTTC. Translated: CASSLGLAGTQETQYF. The rearrangement links TRBV11-2 to TRBJ2-5, with 12 bases matching TRBD2. The CDR3 consists of 16 residues. Germline assignment: CDR1 SGHAT and CDR2 FQNNGV. The junction had 6 bases not matched to a gene; V was cut back by 5 bases and J by 2 bases.

This clone is a singleton in its sample. The chain employs TRBV21-1 and TRBJ2-7; the table calls TRBD1, which could not be checked here. TRBV21-1 is shown as a pseudogene. CDR3 size: 17 residues. The CDR3 loop reads CASSKIYRGRGVGEQYF. CDR3 sequence (DNA): TGTGCCAGCAGCAAAATTTACAGGGGGCGCGGAGTGGGCGAGCAGTACTTC.

The chain joins TRBV4-2 to TRBJ2-1; tentatively, D is TRBD2 (6 bases). Germline loops: CDR1 LGHNA, CDR2 YNFKEQ. This CDR3 comprises 15 residues. Between the trimmed V and J ends, which lost 1 base and 8 bases, there was a span of 15 bases. CDR3 sequence reads: CASSQGVGAGYEQFF. CDR3 coding DNA: TGTGCCAGCAGCCAAGGAGTCGGTGCGGGGTATGAGCAGTTCTTC.

The CDR3 reads CASSVGTSANYEQYF. CDR3 DNA: TGTGCCAGCAGCGTAGGGACTAGCGCAAACTACGAGCAGTACTTC. This chain connects TRBV9 to TRBJ2-7; 9 bases are shared with TRBD2. This CDR3 has 15 amino acids. Trimming cost V 0 bases and J 3 bases; bases outside gene matches: 4. Germline values: CDR1 SGDLS, CDR2 YYNGEE.